These 16 T cell receptor beta chains originate from one sample sequenced in a study of blood T cells in healthy people across ages. A sample-barcoded 5' primer and a J-beta primer mix were used in a second PCR of roughly 7 to 11 cycles. Each CDR3 protein is one row after TCRdb ran MiXCR on the 5' RACE reads. The sample has 1,500,000 or so distinct CDR3 sequences, approximately 59% seen once; the top ten hold roughly 6.3%. The sequencing sample was made of blood. The receptor set was obtained from a man aged 18 to 35 in good health.

As DNA, the CDR3 is TGTGCCACCGGACCCGAAAAACTGTTTTTT. Translated, it gives CATGPEKLFF. This chain connects TRBV2 to TRBJ1-4; D gene unclear. Between the trimmed V and J ends, which lost 10 bases and 8 bases, there was a span of 8 bases. Looked up from germline, CDR1 is SNHLY and CDR2 is FYNNEI. This CDR3 comprises 10 residues.

This clonotype was observed a handful of times. The chain uses TRBV6-5 and TRBJ2-1, with 7 nucleotides matching TRBD1. The germline V gene encodes CDR1 MNHEY and CDR2 SVGAGI. The CDR3 is 15 residues long. The ends lost 7 bases at V and 4 bases at J; junction bases unmatched: 10. This CDR3 reads CASKKTGTVYNEQFF. The DNA for the CDR3 is TGTGCCAGCAAGAAGACAGGGACAGTTTACAATGAGCAGTTCTTC.

This clonotype was counted a few times. The J gene is TRBJ2-3, the V gene TRBV6-5; D remains ambiguous. V shed 5 bases and J shed 4 bases, with 13 bases lying between them. Germline CDR1 MNHEY, CDR2 SVGAGI. CDR3 size: 14 residues. The CDR3 DNA is TGTGCCAGCAGTCCCACGGGCAGCGCAGATACGCAGTATTTT. Translation: CASSPTGSADTQYF.

The chain uses TRBV6-1 and TRBJ2-6; the D gene is possibly TRBD2 (5 bases). The CDR3 length is 13 residues. CDR1 is MNHNS and CDR2 is SASEGT in the germline V gene. V lost 8 bases and J lost 7, with 12 bases in between. The CDR3 region is CASGELGANVLTF. CDR3 coding DNA: TGTGCCAGCGGGGAGCTTGGAGCCAACGTCCTGACTTTC.

The chain links TRBV5-1 to TRBJ1-1; TRBD1 matches at 10 bases. The CDR3 totals 13 residues. V trimming: 4 bases; J trimming: 5 bases; junction bases outside the gene matches: 2. Looked up from germline, CDR1 is SGHRS and CDR2 is YFSETQ. The CDR3 sequence is CASSTDRGTEAFF. The CDR3 nucleotides read TGCGCCAGCAGCACGGACAGGGGGACTGAAGCTTTCTTT. The full variable domain, its missing parts supplied by reference TRBV5-1 and TRBJ1-1, is KAGVTQTPRYLIKTRGQQVTLSCSPISGHRSVSWYQQTPGQGLQFLFEYFSETQRNKGNFPGRFSGRQFSNSRSEMNVSTLELGDSALYLCASSTDRGTEAFFGQGTRLTVV.

The V call is TRBV7-2, the J call TRBJ2-5, with 7 bases that match TRBD1. From germline, CDR1 is SGHTA and CDR2 FQGNSA. Trimming took 3 bases from V and 11 from J; bases not matched to a gene: 12. CDR3 size: 14 residues. The CDR3 loop reads CASSFRGPRNEQYF. The CDR3 DNA is TGTGCCAGCAGCTTTAGGGGGCCAAGAAATGAGCAGTACTTC. The variable domain in full, with the rest retrieved from reference TRBV7-2 and TRBJ2-5, is GAGVSQSPSNKVTEKGKDVELRCDPISGHTALYWYRQSLGQGLEFLIYFQGNSAPDKSGLPSDRFSAERTGGSVSTLTIQRTQQEDSAVYLCASSFRGPRNEQYFGPGTRLLVL.

The chain employs TRBV10-3 and TRBJ2-7; D unclear. The CDR3 sequence is 14 residues long. CDR1 and CDR2 (germline): ENHRY, SYGVKD. V was shortened by 0 bases and J by 1 base, with 7 bases between the two germline ends. This CDR3 reads CAISESPGSYEQYF. The CDR3 region has the DNA TGTGCCATCAGTGAGTCCCCAGGATCCTACGAGCAGTACTTC.

A remark on this clonotype: The junction departs from germline at one end; a sequencing error may be responsible. V gene TRBV4-2 combines with J gene TRBJ1-2; TRBD1 is a possible D gene (5 bases). The germline V gene encodes CDR1 LGHNA and CDR2 YNFKEQ. The CDR3 contains 15 residues. The CDR3 sequence: CAGSQERGSNYGYTF. In nucleotides, the CDR3 is TGTGCCGGCAGCCAAGAACGGGGCTCCAACTATGGCTACACCTTC.

This clonotype was seen more than once but under ten times. The chain has TRBV20-1 and TRBJ2-7; TRBD1 might be the D (6 bases). Trimming removed 8 bases at V and 2 bases at J, with 16 bases between. Germline loops: CDR1 DFQATT, CDR2 SNEGSKA (reference sequence). The CDR3 spans 13 residues. In DNA, the CDR3 is TGCAGTCTTTCCGGACAGATAACCTACGAGCAGTACTTC. It yields the protein CSLSGQITYEQYF.

V and J are TRBV6-5 and TRBJ1-2; 7 bases are shared with TRBD1. The V gene's germline CDR1 is MNHEY and CDR2 SVGAGI. The CDR3 is 15 residues long. V trimming: 9 bases; J trimming: 0 bases; junction bases outside the gene matches: 10. The CDR3 sequence is CASAGGSRTNYGYTF. In DNA, the CDR3 is TGTGCCAGTGCAGGGGGATCTCGTACTAACTATGGCTACACCTTC.

This chain connects TRBV12-3 or TRBV12-4 to TRBJ1-2, with D possibly TRBD1 on 5 matching bases. Trimming took 6 bases from V and 3 from J, leaving 17 bases between them. The CDR3 extends over 15 amino acids. DNA for the CDR3: TGTGCCAGCAGCTACGGCGGGGGGGGTGACTATGGCTACACCTTC. Amino acids: CASSYGGGGDYGYTF.

This clonotype was counted between two and nine times. The genes are TRBV28 and TRBJ1-4, with D hard to call. CDR3 length: 14 residues. Between the trimmed V and J ends, which lost 5 bases and 4 bases, there was a span of 11 bases. Germline loops: CDR1 MDHEN, CDR2 SYDVKM. In nucleotides, the CDR3 is TGTGCCAGCAGTCTCCCCAGTTATAATGAAAAACTGTTTTTT. Amino acid sequence: CASSLPSYNEKLFF. The whole variable domain, filled in from reference TRBV28 and TRBJ1-4, reads DVKVTQSSRYLVKRTGEKVFLECVQDMDHENMFWYRQDPGLGLRLIYFSYDVKMKEKGDIPEGYSVSREKKERFSLILESASTNQTSMYLCASSLPSYNEKLFFGSGTQLSVL.

This chain uses TRBV7-2 with TRBJ2-3; 8 nucleotides line up with TRBD2. V lost 1 base, J lost 5 bases, and 8 bases stayed unmatched. Per germline, CDR1 SGHTA and CDR2 FQGNSA. CDR3 length: 16 amino acids. The DNA for the CDR3 is TGTGCCAGCAGCTTAGTCGGCGGGGGGACCAGAGATACGCAGTATTTT. As protein: CASSLVGGGTRDTQYF.

With respect to this clonotype: The junction does not match germline at one end; this may be a read error. The rearrangement uses TRBV6-2 or TRBV6-3 and TRBJ2-6; tentative D call: TRBD2 (7 bases). Germline V CDR1 and CDR2: MNHEY, SVGEGT. The CDR3 consists of 12 residues. CDR3 sequence: CASTAGASVLTF. DNA for the CDR3: TGTGCCAGCACTGCGGGGGCCAGCGTCCTGACTTTC.

This chain uses TRBV14 with TRBJ2-2, with a tentative D call TRBD2 (5 bases). Deletions cut 0 bases from V and 4 bases from J, with 9 bases between. CDR1 and CDR2 from the germline V gene are SGHDN and FVKESK. This CDR3 is 15 amino acids long. CDR3 DNA: TGTGCCAGCAGCCAAGAAGTGGGGAGCACCGGGGAGCTGTTTTTT. Amino acid sequence: CASSQEVGSTGELFF.

The chain employs TRBV4-3 and TRBJ2-1; a weak D match, TRBD1 (5 bases). The ends were cut back, 0 bases at V and 4 bases at J, with 10 bases in the middle. CDR3 size: 15 residues. Germline values: CDR1 LGHNA, CDR2 YSLEER. The CDR3 bases are TGCGCCAGCAGCCAAGAAAACAGGTTTTACAATGAGCAGTTCTTC. Translation: CASSQENRFYNEQFF.